This T cell receptor (beta chain) was found in a study of T cell responses to AZD1222 COVID-19 vaccine. Overall study results and limits: Spike-specific TCR breadth and depth went up after people got two AZD1222 doses.

The CDR3 contains 15 residues. In germline, CDR1 is PRHDT, CDR2 FYEKMQ (reference sequence). The J segment lost 7 bases and the V segment lost 2 bases, leaving 5 bases of the junction unmatched. A note on this clone: Its antigen is as yet unknown.

Generated by immunoSEQ multiplex PCR, the TCRdb table keeps only in-frame clones and is missing some. The table has approximately 120,000 clones, about nine tenths seen once. The V call is TRBV13, the J call TRBJ1-4, with 9 bases matching TRBD1. Specimen: peripheral blood, collected on day 0 of AZD1222 vaccination. The receptor was derived from an adult in good health. The CDR3 here is CASSLSGQGPEKLFF. The CDR3 coding sequence is TGTGCCAGCAGCTTATCGGGACAGGGTCCTGAAAAACTGTTTTTT.